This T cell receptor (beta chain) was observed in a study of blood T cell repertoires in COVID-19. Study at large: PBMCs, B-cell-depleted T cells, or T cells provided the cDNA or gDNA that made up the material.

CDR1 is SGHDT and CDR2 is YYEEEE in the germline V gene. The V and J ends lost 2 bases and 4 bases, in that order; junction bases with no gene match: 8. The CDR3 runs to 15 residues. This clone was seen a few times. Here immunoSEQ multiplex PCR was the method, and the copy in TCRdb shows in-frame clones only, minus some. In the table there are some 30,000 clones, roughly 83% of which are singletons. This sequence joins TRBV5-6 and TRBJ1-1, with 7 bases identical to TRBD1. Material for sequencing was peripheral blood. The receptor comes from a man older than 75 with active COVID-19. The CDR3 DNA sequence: TGTGCCAGCAGCTTATATCAGGGGGGCGGCACTGAAGCTTTCTTT. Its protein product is CASSLYQGGGTEAFF. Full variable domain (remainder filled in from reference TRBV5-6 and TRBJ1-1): DAGVTQSPTHLIKTRGQQVTLRCSPKSGHDTVSWYQQALGQGPQFIFQYYEEEERQRGNFPDRFSGHQFPNYSSELNVNALLLGDSALYLCASSLYQGGGTEAFFGQGTRLTVV.